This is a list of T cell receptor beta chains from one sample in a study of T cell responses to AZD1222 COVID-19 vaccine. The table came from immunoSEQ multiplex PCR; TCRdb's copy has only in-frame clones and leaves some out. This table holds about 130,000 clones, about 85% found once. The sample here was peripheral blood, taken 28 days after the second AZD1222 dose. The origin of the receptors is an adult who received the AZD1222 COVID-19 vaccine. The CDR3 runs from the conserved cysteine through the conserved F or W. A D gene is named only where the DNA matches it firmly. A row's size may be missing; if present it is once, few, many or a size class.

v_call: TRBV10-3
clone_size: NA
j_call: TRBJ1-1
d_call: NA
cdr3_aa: CAIRRGENTEAFF
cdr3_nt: TGTGCCATCAGAAGAGGGGAGAACACTGAAGCTTTCTTT

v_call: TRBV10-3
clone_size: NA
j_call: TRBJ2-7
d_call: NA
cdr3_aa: CAILEPAGGVEQYF
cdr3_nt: TGTGCCATCCTCGAACCCGCTGGGGGAGTCGAGCAGTACTTC

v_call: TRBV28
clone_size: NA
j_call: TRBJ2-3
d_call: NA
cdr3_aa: CASSFVRDSTDTQYF
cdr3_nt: TGTGCCAGCAGTTTTGTGCGGGATAGCACAGATACGCAGTATTTT

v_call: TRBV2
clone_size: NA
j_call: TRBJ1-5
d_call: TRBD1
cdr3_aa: CASSEMGQINQPQHF
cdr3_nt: TGTGCCAGCAGTGAAATGGGACAGATAAATCAGCCCCAGCATTTT

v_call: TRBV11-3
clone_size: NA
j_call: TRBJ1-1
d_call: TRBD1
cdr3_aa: CASSSNRQGKAFF
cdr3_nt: TGTGCCAGCAGCTCGAACAGACAGGGGAAAGCTTTCTTT

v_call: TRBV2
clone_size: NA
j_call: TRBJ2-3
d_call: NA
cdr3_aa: CASTRKDTQYF
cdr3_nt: TGTGCCAGCACCCGAAAAGATACGCAGTATTTT

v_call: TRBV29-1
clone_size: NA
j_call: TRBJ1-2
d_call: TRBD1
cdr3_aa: CSVDRGTESYGYTF
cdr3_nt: TGCAGCGTTGACCGCGGGACAGAGTCTTATGGCTACACCTTC

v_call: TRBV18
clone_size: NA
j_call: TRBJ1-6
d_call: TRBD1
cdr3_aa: CASSPQTGDSPLHF
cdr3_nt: TGTGCCAGCTCACCACAGACAGGGGATTCACCCCTCCACTTT

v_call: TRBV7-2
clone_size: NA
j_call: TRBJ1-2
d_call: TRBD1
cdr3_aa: CASSFGYDRGNYGYTF
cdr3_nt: TGTGCCAGCAGCTTCGGCTACGACAGGGGGAACTATGGCTACACCTTC

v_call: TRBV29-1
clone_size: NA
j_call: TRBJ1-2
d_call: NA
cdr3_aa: CSVEPARGDGYTF
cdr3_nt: TGCAGCGTTGAACCGGCTCGGGGCGACGGCTACACCTTC

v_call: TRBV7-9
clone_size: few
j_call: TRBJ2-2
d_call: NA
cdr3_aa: CASSPDWTGELFF
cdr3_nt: TGTGCCAGCAGCCCGGACTGGACCGGGGAGCTGTTTTTT

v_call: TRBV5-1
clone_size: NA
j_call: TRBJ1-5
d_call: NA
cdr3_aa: CASREGGFPNQPQHF
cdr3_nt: TGCGCCAGCAGAGAGGGGGGCTTCCCCAATCAGCCCCAGCATTTT

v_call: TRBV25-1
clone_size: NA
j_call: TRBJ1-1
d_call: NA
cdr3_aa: CASISLGGTEAFF
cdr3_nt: TGTGCCAGCATCAGTCTAGGGGGCACTGAAGCTTTCTTT

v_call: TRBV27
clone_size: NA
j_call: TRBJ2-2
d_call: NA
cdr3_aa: CASMREPNTGELFF
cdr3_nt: TGTGCCAGCATGAGGGAACCGAACACCGGGGAGCTGTTTTTT

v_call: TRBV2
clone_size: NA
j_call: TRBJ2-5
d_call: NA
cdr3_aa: CASSERLQETQYF
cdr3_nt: TGTGCCAGCAGTGAGAGGCTGCAAGAGACCCAGTACTTC

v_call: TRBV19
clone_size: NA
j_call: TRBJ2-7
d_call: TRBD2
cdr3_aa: CASSPGTSGVYEQYF
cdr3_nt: TGTGCCAGTAGCCCCGGGACTAGCGGAGTATACGAGCAGTACTTC

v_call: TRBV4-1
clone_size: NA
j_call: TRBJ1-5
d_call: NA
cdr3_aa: CASSKAPGGNQPQHF
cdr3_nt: TGCGCCAGCAGCAAGGCCCCGGGAGGCAATCAGCCCCAGCATTTT

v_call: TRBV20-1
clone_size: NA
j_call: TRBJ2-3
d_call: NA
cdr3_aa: CSASWGSSTDTQYF
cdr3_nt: TGCAGTGCTAGTTGGGGGTCAAGCACAGATACGCAGTATTTT